This entry describes one TCR beta chain. Per the authors' pipeline: How many nucleated cells were present was estimated from reference gene primer amplification. Sequencing was performed with immunoSEQ multiplex PCR; in TCRdb, only in-frame clones are kept and a portion is missing. V, J and clone size are taken as reported in that table, and D and trimming were inferred from the DNA itself. Altogether around 170,000 clones are present, 80% to 90% being singletons, with the ten largest covering roughly 14%. The sample is drawn from a study of blood T cell repertoires in COVID-19. Study summary: T cells, B-cell-depleted T cells, or PBMCs provided the cDNA or gDNA that served as material.

Input material: peripheral blood. This sequence was found in a young man with active or convalescent COVID-19.

CDR3 loop: CASSENGHSYEQYF. CDR3 sequence (DNA): TGCGCCAGCAGTGAGAACGGTCACTCCTACGAGCAGTACTTC. The rearrangement joins TRBV10-1 to TRBJ2-7; unclear D gene. Trimming shortened V by 2 bases and J by 0 bases, and 8 bases separated the two germline ends. Looked up from germline, CDR1 is WNHNN and CDR2 is SYGVQD (reference sequence). The CDR3 runs 14 residues.